This T cell receptor (beta chain) was profiled in a study of blood T cell repertoires in COVID-19. The CDR3 is made up of 14 amino acids. V gave up 1 base and J gave up 0 bases; unmatched junction bases: 1. The germline gives CDR1 SGDLS, CDR2 YYNGEE. Sequenced by immunoSEQ multiplex PCR; TCRdb stores in-frame clones only, minus some. The sample records approximately 23,000 clones, 80% to 95% being singletons. The TCR was taken from a man aged 70-80 years with acute or convalescent COVID-19. Sequenced material: peripheral blood. The chain recombines TRBV9 with TRBJ2-7, with 7 positions matching TRBD2. The CDR3, as DNA: TGTGCCAGCAGCGTATCTAGCGGCTCCTACGAGCAGTACTTC. It encodes CASSVSSGSYEQYF.